This entry lists 28 T cell receptor beta chains sequenced from one sample in a study of human T cells and chemical hapten exposure. From whole blood left unfractionated, total RNA was extracted. Single cDNA molecules in the library carried unique molecular identifiers attached during preparation. Each CDR3 protein gets one entry after TCRdb re-called the reads with MiXCR. Here the sample spans around 120,000 distinct CDR3 sequences, more than 8.5% being singletons. Sequencing was carried out using whole blood. These receptors originate from a human donor in good health. Some clones in this sample may be carry-over from other donors' samples.

In this sample, this clonotype turned up many times. The chain carries TRBV7-2 and TRBJ2-7; D uncertain. CDR3 size: 13 residues. The V gene lost 4 bases and the J gene lost 0 bases, with 7 bases spanning the gap. Germline CDR1 is SGHTA and CDR2 is FQGNSA. In nucleotides, the CDR3 is TGTGCCAGCAGCTATTCAGTCTCCTACGAGCAGTACTTC. Protein product: CASSYSVSYEQYF.

V usage is TRBV18 and J usage is TRBJ2-7; TRBD1 aligns across 9 bases. The CDR3 is 15 amino acids. Per the germline V gene, CDR1 is KGHSH and CDR2 is LQKENI. The V segment lost 2 bases and the J segment 0 bases; nucleotides outside the gene matches: 2. The CDR3 coding sequence is TGTGCCAGCTCACCAGGGGACAGGGTCTCCTACGAGCAGTACTTC. Encoded protein: CASSPGDRVSYEQYF.

This clonotype was counted many times. The CDR3 loop reads CASSEGRWTYGYTF. CDR3 coding DNA: TGTGCCAGCAGTGAGGGCAGGTGGACGTATGGCTACACCTTC. V gene TRBV2 combines with J gene TRBJ1-2; D unclear. CDR1 is SNHLY and CDR2 is FYNNEI in the germline V gene. V was cut by 3 bases and J by 5 bases, with 13 bases left in between. This CDR3 region has 14 residues.

At least ten counts were recorded for this clonotype. The chain joins TRBV5-1 to TRBJ2-2; 10 bases line up with TRBD1. J lost 5 bases, V lost 4 bases, and 5 bases had no gene match. CDR3 length equals 15 residues. The V gene's germline CDR1 is SGHRS and CDR2 YFSETQ. CDR3 coding DNA: TGCGCCAGCAGCACCGGACAGGGGGTTACCGGGGAGCTGTTTTTT. This codes for CASSTGQGVTGELFF.

The V gene is TRBV5-1, the J gene TRBJ2-7; 11 bases line up with TRBD2. CDR3 length: 20 amino acids. The V gene end was trimmed by 0 bases and the J gene end by 6 bases; junction bases not matched to a gene: 20. Germline CDR1 reads SGHRS; CDR2 reads YFSETQ. The CDR3 nucleotides are TGCGCCAGCAGCTTGGGGCTCCGGAGAGCGACTAGCGGGAAATTTTTCGAGCAGTACTTC. Its protein is CASSLGLRRATSGKFFEQYF.

This clonotype appeared a few times. The genes are TRBV12-3 or TRBV12-4 and TRBJ2-7; 10 positions match TRBD1. The CDR3 has 14 amino acids. V lost 5 bases and J lost 4; bases outside the gene matches: 5. The CDR3 here is CASSPGTGDYEQYF. CDR3 DNA sequence: TGTGCCAGCAGTCCCGGGACAGGGGATTACGAGCAGTACTTC.

This clonotype was recorded a few times. The genes are TRBV27 and TRBJ2-1, with D perhaps matching TRBD2 (6 bases). The CDR3 is made up of 15 amino acids. With 6 bases removed from V and 7 bases from J, the gap between germline ends came to 19 bases. Looked up from germline, CDR1 is MNHEY and CDR2 is SMNVEV (reference sequence). CDR3 amino acids: CASRKGLFVGNEQFF. The CDR3 DNA reads TGTGCCAGCAGAAAGGGACTCTTTGTCGGGAATGAGCAGTTCTTC.

This clonotype was seen a few times. This chain uses TRBV12-5 with TRBJ1-1, with D hard to call. This CDR3 comprises 13 residues. V was pared by 6 bases and J by 1 base, with 9 bases between. Germline lookup yields CDR1 LGHNT and CDR2 FRNRAP. The CDR3: CASGSEPNTEAFF. The CDR3 bases are TGTGCTAGTGGCTCCGAGCCGAACACTGAAGCTTTCTTT.

This clonotype was counted ten times or more. This chain connects TRBV7-9 to TRBJ2-7, with D possibly being TRBD1 (7 bases). V was clipped by 2 bases and J by 2 bases, with 16 bases between them. This CDR3 contains 16 residues. CDR1 is SEHNR, CDR2 FQNEAQ, per germline (reference sequence). The CDR3 DNA reads TGTGCCAGCAGCTTACGCAGGGGGGCCGCGGCCTACGAGCAGTACTTC. Protein sequence: CASSLRRGAAAYEQYF.

V and J are TRBV6-1 and TRBJ1-5; maybe TRBD1 (6 bases). CDR3 length: 15 residues. Per the germline V gene, CDR1 is MNHNS and CDR2 is SASEGT. V gave up 3 bases and J gave up 5 bases, with 14 bases separating them. The CDR3 region is CASSDRNRDYQPQHF. The CDR3 coding sequence is TGTGCCAGCAGTGACCGAAACAGGGATTATCAGCCCCAGCATTTT.

The genes are TRBV20-1 and TRBJ2-7, with 8 bases aligning to TRBD2. Germline V CDR1 and CDR2: DFQATT, SNEGSKA (reference sequence). With 5 bases clipped from V and 3 bases from J, the junction kept 15 bases outside the gene matches. The CDR3 sequence is 16 residues long. The CDR3 reads CSALLREGRANYEQYF. The CDR3 nucleotides read TGCAGTGCTCTCTTACGGGAGGGCCGGGCGAACTACGAGCAGTACTTC.

Many counts were recorded for this clonotype. The rearrangement links TRBV6-1 to TRBJ1-6; no reliable D call. The CDR3 totals 11 residues. V was pared by 1 base and J by 11 bases, with 3 bases between. CDR1 is MNHNS and CDR2 is SASEGT in the germline V gene. In nucleotides, the CDR3 is TGTGCCAGCAGTGAAGTTCCACCCCTCCACTTT. Protein sequence: CASSEVPPLHF.

The rearrangement joins TRBV29-1 to TRBJ2-1, with TRBD2 as a possible D gene (5 bases). The CDR3 contains 15 residues. Trimming took off 1 base at V and 6 bases at J, with 16 bases between the two ends. CDR1 is SQVTM, CDR2 ANQGSEA, per germline. CDR3 residues: CSVEGSPGGINEQFF. CDR3 nucleotides: TGCAGCGTTGAAGGATCTCCCGGAGGAATCAATGAGCAGTTCTTC.

V is TRBV6-6 and J is TRBJ2-7; D is possibly TRBD1 (6 bases). V was pared by 2 bases and J by 6 bases, with 17 bases between. Per germline, CDR1 MNHNY and CDR2 SVGAGI (reference sequence). This CDR3 contains 15 residues. The CDR3 sequence: CASSYHETGTSEQYF. In DNA, the CDR3 is TGTGCCAGCAGTTACCACGAGACCGGGACATCCGAGCAGTACTTC.

This clonotype was found a few times. The chain recombines TRBV2 with TRBJ1-1; unclear D gene. V was cut by 5 bases and J by 5 bases, with 9 bases left in between. CDR3 length: 12 amino acids. Germline CDR1 and CDR2: SNHLY and FYNNEI. The CDR3 DNA reads TGTGCCAGCAGTTTACAGCGGACTGAAGCTTTCTTT. Translation gives CASSLQRTEAFF.

The rearrangement links TRBV6-5 to TRBJ2-7; TRBD1 agrees at 7 bases. With V trimmed by 5 bases and J by 4 bases, 11 bases remained unmatched. The germline V gene encodes CDR1 MNHEY and CDR2 SVGAGI. This CDR3 contains 15 residues. CDR3 coding DNA: TGTGCCAGCAGTCTGACCCGGGACAGAGTTTACGAGCAGTACTTC. Protein: CASSLTRDRVYEQYF.

This clonotype has at least ten counts. V and J are TRBV15 and TRBJ2-3; 10 bases match TRBD1. Trimming cost V 4 bases and J 3 bases; bases outside gene matches: 19. Germline values: CDR1 LNHNV, CDR2 YYDKDF (reference sequence). This CDR3 comprises 20 residues. As DNA, the CDR3 is TGTGCCACCAGCAAAGACACATCGCGACAGGGGGCGTTTAGTACAGATACGCAGTATTTT. Protein sequence: CATSKDTSRQGAFSTDTQYF.

This clonotype was picked up one time. A much larger clone lies one base from this, so it may be a read error. The J gene is TRBJ2-7, the V gene TRBV10-3; 7 bases align to TRBD2. The germline gives CDR1 ENHRY, CDR2 SYGVKD. CDR3 size: 13 residues. CDR3: CAIGEERGYEQYF. CDR3 DNA sequence: TGTGCCATCGGTGAGGAGCGGGGCTACGAGCAGTACTTC.

This clonotype was observed many times. V gene TRBV6-4 combines with J gene TRBJ2-3, with 9 bases aligning to TRBD1. The germline V gene has CDR1 MRHNA and CDR2 SNTAGT. CDR3 length: 16 amino acids. The J segment lost 6 bases and the V segment lost 2 bases, leaving 9 bases of the junction unmatched. The CDR3, as DNA: TGTGCCAGCAGTGACCGTTCGACAGGGGGATGGGATACGCAGTATTTT. As protein: CASSDRSTGGWDTQYF.

This clonotype was counted ten times or more. The chain uses TRBV18 and TRBJ1-2, with D possibly being TRBD1 (6 bases). This CDR3 contains 14 residues. Germline-derived CDR1 and CDR2 are KGHSH and LQKENI. Trimming stripped 6 bases from V and 0 bases from J, with 11 bases between. This CDR3 reads CASSEQGSNYGYTF. The CDR3 DNA reads TGTGCCAGCTCGGAACAGGGTTCTAACTATGGCTACACCTTC.

This clonotype was seen a handful of times. The chain recombines TRBV14 with TRBJ1-6; no firm D call. CDR3 length equals 17 residues. Trimming stripped 4 bases from V and 0 bases from J, with 13 bases between. The germline CDR1 and CDR2 sequences are SGHDN and FVKESK. CDR3: CASSPSDGSSYNSPLHF. Here the CDR3 DNA reads TGTGCCAGCAGCCCCTCGGACGGGAGCTCCTATAATTCACCCCTCCACTTT.

This clonotype was observed many times. This chain connects TRBV12-3 or TRBV12-4 to TRBJ2-7; no reliable D call. V dropped 2 bases and J dropped 2 bases, with 13 bases sitting between them. The CDR3 loop spans 15 amino acids. CDR3 DNA: TGTGCCAGCAGTTTAAGCACCCAAAAACCCTACGAGCAGTACTTC. It yields the protein CASSLSTQKPYEQYF.

The V call is TRBV2, the J call TRBJ2-3; a weak D match, TRBD2 (6 bases). Germline V gives CDR1 SNHLY, CDR2 FYNNEI. The CDR3 totals 13 residues. V was clipped by 5 bases and J by 4 bases, with 10 bases between them. Here the CDR3 DNA reads TGTGCCAGCAGTCCGGGAGCGGCAGATACGCAGTATTTT. Translating gives CASSPGAADTQYF.

This clonotype was recorded many times. The rearrangement joins TRBV6-1 to TRBJ2-1; TRBD1 or TRBD2 may be the D gene (6 bases each). Germline V lookup: CDR1 MNHNS, CDR2 SASEGT. The CDR3 runs to 15 residues. The V end lost 2 bases, the J end lost 0 bases, and 8 bases lay between the germline ends. The CDR3 sequence is CASSERGDSYNEQFF. The DNA for the CDR3 is TGTGCCAGCAGTGAAAGGGGGGACTCCTACAATGAGCAGTTCTTC.

This clonotype was detected a few times. V is TRBV14 and J is TRBJ2-3; no clear D. Germline V gives CDR1 SGHDN, CDR2 FVKESK. V lost 2 bases and J 0 bases, leaving 9 bases between the germline ends. The CDR3 covers 15 residues. CDR3 amino acids: CASSQITTSTDTQYF. The CDR3 nucleotides are TGTGCCAGCAGCCAAATTACTACTAGCACAGATACGCAGTATTTT. The full variable domain, with the rest looked up from reference TRBV14 and TRBJ2-3, is EAGVTQFPSHSVIEKGQTVTLRCDPISGHDNLYWYRRVMGKEIKFLLHFVKESKQDESGMPNNRFLAERTGGTYSTLKVQPAELEDSGVYFCASSQITTSTDTQYFGPGTRLTVL.

Many counts were recorded for this clonotype. The rearrangement links TRBV3-1 to TRBJ2-5; D may be TRBD1 (5 bases). The CDR3 is 15 residues long. The V end was cut by 2 bases, the J end by 3 bases, with 13 bases between. From germline, CDR1 is LGHDT and CDR2 YNNKEL (reference sequence). CDR3 sequence: CASSQRSTGKETQYF. In nucleotides, the CDR3 is TGTGCCAGCAGCCAAAGGTCTACAGGAAAAGAGACCCAGTACTTC.

Only a few counts were recorded for this clonotype. The rearrangement links TRBV6-1 to TRBJ2-1; 8 positions agree with TRBD2. Germline loops: CDR1 MNHNS, CDR2 SASEGT. The CDR3 covers 15 residues. Losses at the gene ends were 7 bases for V and 8 bases for J; bases not matched to a gene: 13. In DNA form, the CDR3 reads TGTGCCAGCACCCCTGAGGTAGCGGGATTCGATGAGCAGTTCTTC. Protein: CASTPEVAGFDEQFF.

In its sample, this clonotype was seen a few times. This sequence joins TRBV14 and TRBJ2-5; the match to TRBD2 covers 12 bases. Trimming removed 3 bases from V and 5 bases from J; junction bases left unmatched: 7. The CDR3 length is 16 residues. Looked up from germline, CDR1 is SGHDN and CDR2 is FVKESK. The CDR3 loop is CASSQRLAGARETQYF. The CDR3 DNA follows: TGTGCCAGCAGCCAGCGACTAGCGGGGGCTCGGGAGACCCAGTACTTC.